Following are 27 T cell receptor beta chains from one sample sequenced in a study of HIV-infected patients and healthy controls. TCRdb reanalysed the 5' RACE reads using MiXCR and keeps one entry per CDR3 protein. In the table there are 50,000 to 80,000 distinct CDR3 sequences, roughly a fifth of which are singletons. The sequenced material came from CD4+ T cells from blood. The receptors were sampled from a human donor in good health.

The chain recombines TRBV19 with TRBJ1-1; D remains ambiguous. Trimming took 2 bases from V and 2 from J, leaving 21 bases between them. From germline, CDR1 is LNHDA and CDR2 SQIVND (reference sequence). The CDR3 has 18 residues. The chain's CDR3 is CASSISPALLAENTEAFF. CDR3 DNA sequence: TGTGCCAGTAGTATATCCCCAGCCCTATTGGCGGAAAACACTGAAGCTTTCTTT.

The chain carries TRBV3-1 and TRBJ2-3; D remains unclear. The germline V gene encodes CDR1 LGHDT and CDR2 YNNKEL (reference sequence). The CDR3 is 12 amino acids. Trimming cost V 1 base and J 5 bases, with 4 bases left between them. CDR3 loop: CASSQGRDTQYF. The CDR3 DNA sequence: TGTGCCAGCAGCCAAGGGAGAGATACGCAGTATTTT.

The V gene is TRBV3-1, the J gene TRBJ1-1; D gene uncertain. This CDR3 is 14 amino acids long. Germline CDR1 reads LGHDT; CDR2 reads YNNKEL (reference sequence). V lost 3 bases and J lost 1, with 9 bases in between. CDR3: CASSQLQTNTEAFF. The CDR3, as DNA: TGTGCCAGCAGCCAGTTACAGACGAACACTGAAGCTTTCTTT.

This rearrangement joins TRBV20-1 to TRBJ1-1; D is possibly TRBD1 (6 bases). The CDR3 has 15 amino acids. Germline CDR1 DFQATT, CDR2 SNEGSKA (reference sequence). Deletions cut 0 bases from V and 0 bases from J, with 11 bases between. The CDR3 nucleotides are TGCAGTGCTAGAGAAACCGGGACAATGAACACTGAAGCTTTCTTT. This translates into CSARETGTMNTEAFF.

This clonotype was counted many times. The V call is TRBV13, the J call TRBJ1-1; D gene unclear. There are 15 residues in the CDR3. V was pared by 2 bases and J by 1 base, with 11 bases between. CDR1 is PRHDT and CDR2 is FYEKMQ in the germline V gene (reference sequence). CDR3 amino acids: CASSLSSAGNTEAFF. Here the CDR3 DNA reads TGTGCCAGCAGCTTAAGTTCGGCAGGGAACACTGAAGCTTTCTTT.

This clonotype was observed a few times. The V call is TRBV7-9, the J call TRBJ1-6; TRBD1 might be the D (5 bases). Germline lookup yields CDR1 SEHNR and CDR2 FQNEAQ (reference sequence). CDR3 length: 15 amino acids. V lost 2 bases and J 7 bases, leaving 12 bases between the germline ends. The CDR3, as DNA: TGTGCCAGCAGCTTATGGCAGGGAGGCAATTCACCCCTCCACTTT. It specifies CASSLWQGGNSPLHF.

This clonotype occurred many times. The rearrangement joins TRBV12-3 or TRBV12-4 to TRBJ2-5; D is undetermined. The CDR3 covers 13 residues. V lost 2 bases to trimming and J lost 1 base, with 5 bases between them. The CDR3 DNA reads TGTGCCAGCAGTTTATGGGGCCAAGAGACCCAGTACTTC. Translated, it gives CASSLWGQETQYF.

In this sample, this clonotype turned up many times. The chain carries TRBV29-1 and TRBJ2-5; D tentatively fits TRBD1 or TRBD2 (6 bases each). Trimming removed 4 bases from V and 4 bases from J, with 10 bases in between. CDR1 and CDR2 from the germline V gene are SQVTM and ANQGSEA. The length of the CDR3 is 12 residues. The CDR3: CSVVEGGETQYF. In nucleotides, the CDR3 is TGCAGCGTTGTTGAGGGGGGAGAGACCCAGTACTTC.

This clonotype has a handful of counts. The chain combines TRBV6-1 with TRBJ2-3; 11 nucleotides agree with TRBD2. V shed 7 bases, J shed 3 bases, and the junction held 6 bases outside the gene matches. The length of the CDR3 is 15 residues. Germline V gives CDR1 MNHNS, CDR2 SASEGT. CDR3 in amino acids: CASNEPSGGTDTQYF. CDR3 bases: TGTGCCAGCAATGAGCCTAGCGGGGGGACAGATACGCAGTATTTT.

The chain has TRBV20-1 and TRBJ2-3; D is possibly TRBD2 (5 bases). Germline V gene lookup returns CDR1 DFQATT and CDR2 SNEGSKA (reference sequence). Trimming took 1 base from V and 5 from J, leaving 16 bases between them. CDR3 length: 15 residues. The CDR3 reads CSARGVGGGQDTQYF. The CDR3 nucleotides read TGCAGTGCTAGAGGGGTCGGAGGAGGTCAAGATACGCAGTATTTT.

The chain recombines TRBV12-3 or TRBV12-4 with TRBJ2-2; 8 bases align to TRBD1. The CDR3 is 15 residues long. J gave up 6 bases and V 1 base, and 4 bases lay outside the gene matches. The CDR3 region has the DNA TGTGCCAGCAGTTTAGGGCAGGGGGCGGCCGGGGAGCTGTTTTTT. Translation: CASSLGQGAAGELFF.

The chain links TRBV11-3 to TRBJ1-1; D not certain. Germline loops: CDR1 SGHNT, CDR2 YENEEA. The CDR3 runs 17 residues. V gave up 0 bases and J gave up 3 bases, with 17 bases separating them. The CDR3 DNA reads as TGTGCCAGCAGCTTAGATCGGGTTGGTCAACAACACACTGAAGCTTTCTTT. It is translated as CASSLDRVGQQHTEAFF.

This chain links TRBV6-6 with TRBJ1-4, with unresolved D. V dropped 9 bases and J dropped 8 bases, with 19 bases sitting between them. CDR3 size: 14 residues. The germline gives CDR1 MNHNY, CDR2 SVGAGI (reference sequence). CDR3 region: CASARESEIEKLFF. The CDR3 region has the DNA TGTGCCAGTGCTAGGGAGTCAGAGATCGAAAAACTGTTTTTT.

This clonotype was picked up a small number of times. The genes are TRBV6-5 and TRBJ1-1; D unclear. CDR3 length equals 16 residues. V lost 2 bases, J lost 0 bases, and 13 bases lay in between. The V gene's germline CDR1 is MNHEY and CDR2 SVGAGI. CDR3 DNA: TGTGCCAGCAGTTACAAGGGAGACGGGGTGAACACTGAAGCTTTCTTT. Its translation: CASSYKGDGVNTEAFF.

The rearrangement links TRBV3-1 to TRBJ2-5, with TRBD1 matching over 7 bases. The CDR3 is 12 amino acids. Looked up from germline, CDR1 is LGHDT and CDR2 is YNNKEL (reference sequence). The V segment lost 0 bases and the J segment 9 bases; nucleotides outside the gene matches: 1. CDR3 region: CASSQERGPQYF. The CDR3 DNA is TGTGCCAGCAGCCAAGAGAGGGGGCCCCAGTACTTC.

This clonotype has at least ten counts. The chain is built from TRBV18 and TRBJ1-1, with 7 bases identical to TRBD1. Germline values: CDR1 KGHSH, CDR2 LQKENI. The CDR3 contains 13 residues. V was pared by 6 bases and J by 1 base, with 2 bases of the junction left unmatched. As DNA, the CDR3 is TGTGCCAGCTCGGGACAGACGAACACTGAAGCTTTCTTT. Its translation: CASSGQTNTEAFF.

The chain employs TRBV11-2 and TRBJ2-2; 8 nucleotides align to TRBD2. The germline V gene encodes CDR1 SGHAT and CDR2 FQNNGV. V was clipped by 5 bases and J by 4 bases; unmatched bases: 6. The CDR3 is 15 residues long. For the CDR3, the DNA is TGTGCCAGCAGCCCCCGGGGGGGCTTCACCGGGGAGCTGTTTTTT. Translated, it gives CASSPRGGFTGELFF.

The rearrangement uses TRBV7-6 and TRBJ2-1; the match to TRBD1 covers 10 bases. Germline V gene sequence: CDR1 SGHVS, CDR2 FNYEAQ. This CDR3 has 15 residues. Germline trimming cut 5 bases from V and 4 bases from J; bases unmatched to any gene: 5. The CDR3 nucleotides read TGTGCCAGCAGCCCCGGGACAGGGGCTTACAATGAGCAGTTCTTC. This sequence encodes CASSPGTGAYNEQFF.

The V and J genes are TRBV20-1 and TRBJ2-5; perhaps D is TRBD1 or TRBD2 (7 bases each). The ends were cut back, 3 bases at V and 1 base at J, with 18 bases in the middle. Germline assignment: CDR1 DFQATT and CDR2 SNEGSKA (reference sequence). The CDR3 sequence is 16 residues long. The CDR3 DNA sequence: TGCAGTGCTAGCCCGCTTCTCAGGGGGGGCCAAGAGACCCAGTACTTC. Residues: CSASPLLRGGQETQYF.

The CDR3 DNA reads as TGTGCCAGCAGCGTAGGGAGTAGCGGGGCGTTCGAGACCCAGTACTTC. Protein sequence: CASSVGSSGAFETQYF. This chain connects TRBV9 to TRBJ2-5; 8 positions agree with TRBD2. Germline V gives CDR1 SGDLS, CDR2 YYNGEE. The CDR3 runs 16 residues. Trimming removed 0 bases from V and 5 bases from J; junction bases left unmatched: 9.

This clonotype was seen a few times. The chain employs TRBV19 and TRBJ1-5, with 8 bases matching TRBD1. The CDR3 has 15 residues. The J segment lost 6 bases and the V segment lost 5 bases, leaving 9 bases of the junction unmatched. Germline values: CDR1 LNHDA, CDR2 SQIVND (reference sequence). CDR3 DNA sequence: TGTGCCAGTAGTGTGGACAGGGTCCGGGGTCAGCCCCAGCATTTT. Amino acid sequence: CASSVDRVRGQPQHF.

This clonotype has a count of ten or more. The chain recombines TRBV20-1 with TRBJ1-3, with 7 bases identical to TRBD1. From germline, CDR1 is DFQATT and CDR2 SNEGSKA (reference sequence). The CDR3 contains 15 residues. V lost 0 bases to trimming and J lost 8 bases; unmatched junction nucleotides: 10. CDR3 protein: CSARDPDRAVDTIYF. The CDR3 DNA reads TGCAGTGCTAGAGATCCCGACAGGGCGGTGGACACCATATATTTT.

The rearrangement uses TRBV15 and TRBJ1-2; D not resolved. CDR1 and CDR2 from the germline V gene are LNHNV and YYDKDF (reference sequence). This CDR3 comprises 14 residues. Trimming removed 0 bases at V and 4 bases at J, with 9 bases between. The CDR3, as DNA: TGTGCCACCAGCAGAGATATGGAGGGCTATGGCTACACCTTC. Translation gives CATSRDMEGYGYTF. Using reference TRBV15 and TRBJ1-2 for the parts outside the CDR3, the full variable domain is DAMVIQNPRYQVTQFGKPVTLSCSQTLNHNVMYWYQQKSSQAPKLLFHYYDKDFNNEADTPDNFQSRRPNTSFCFLDIRSPGLGDTAMYLCATSRDMEGYGYTFGSGTRLTVV.

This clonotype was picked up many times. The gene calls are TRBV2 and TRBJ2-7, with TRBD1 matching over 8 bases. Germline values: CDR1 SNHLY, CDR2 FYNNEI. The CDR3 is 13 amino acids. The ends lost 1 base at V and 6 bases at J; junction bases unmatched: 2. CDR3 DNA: TGTGCCAGCAGTGAAGGGACAGGGTTCGAGCAGTACTTC. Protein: CASSEGTGFEQYF.

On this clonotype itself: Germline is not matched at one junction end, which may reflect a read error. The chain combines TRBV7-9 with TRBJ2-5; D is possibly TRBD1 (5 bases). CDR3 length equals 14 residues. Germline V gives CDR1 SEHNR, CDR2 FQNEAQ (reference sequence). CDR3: CASSLGQYQESQYF. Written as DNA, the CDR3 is TGTGCCAGCAGCTTAGGACAGTACCAAGAGAGCCAGTACTTC. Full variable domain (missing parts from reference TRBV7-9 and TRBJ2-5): DTGVSQNPRHKITKRGQNVTFRCDPISEHNRLYWYRQTLGQGPEFLTYFQNEAQLEKSRLLSDRFSAERPKGSFSTLEIQRTEQGDSAMYLCASSLGQYQESQYFGPGTRLLVL.

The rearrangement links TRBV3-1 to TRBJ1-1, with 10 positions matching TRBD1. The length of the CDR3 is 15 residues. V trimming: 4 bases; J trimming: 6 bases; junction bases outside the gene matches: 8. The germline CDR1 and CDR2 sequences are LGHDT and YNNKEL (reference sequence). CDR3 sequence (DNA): TGTGCCAGCAGCCCCCGGCGGGACAGGGGATCTGAAGCTTTCTTT. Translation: CASSPRRDRGSEAFF. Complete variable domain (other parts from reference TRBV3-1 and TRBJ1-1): DTAVSQTPKYLVTQMGNDKSIKCEQNLGHDTMYWYKQDSKKFLKIMFSYNNKELIINETVPNRFSPKSPDKAHLNLHINSLELGDSAVYFCASSPRRDRGSEAFFGQGTRLTVV.

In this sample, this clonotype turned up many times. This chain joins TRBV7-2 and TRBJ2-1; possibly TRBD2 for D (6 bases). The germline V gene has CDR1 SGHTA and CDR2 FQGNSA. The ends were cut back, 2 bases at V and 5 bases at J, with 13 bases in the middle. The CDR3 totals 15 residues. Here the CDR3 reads CASSLYGTANNEQFF. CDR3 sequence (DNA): TGTGCCAGCAGCTTATACGGGACTGCAAACAATGAGCAGTTCTTC.